The 23 T cell receptor beta chains in this list originate from one sample, sequenced in a study of blood T cell repertoires in COVID-19. Only in-frame clones appear in the TCRdb table, and some are missing; sequencing was by immunoSEQ multiplex PCR. The sample consists of approximately 470,000 clones, roughly nine tenths of them appearing once. The sequenced sample was PBMCs or T cells enriched from blood (not recorded which). These receptors were collected from a woman aged 18-30 years who had recovered from COVID-19.

Comments on this clone: In the same sample, other DNA sequences code for this CDR3. The CDR3 protein is CASSVRETQYF. The CDR3 coding sequence is TGTGCCAGCAGTGTTCGAGAGACCCAGTACTTC. The V and J genes are TRBV2 and TRBJ2-5; D remains ambiguous. Trimming stripped 4 bases from V and 4 bases from J, with 4 bases between. Germline values: CDR1 SNHLY, CDR2 FYNNEI. The CDR3 extends over 11 amino acids.

Only a few counts were recorded for this clone. The rearrangement uses TRBV10-1 and TRBJ2-7; 9 bases align to TRBD2. The CDR3 spans 14 residues. With 10 bases clipped from V and 2 bases from J, the junction kept 9 bases outside the gene matches. Germline V gene lookup returns CDR1 WNHNN and CDR2 SYGVQD (reference sequence). CDR3 nucleotide sequence: TGCGCCACTGCGGGCGGGGGGGCGCCCTACGAGCAGTACTTC. Amino acids: CATAGGGAPYEQYF.

This CDR3 reads CASSFNPGHHSGNTIYF. CDR3 nucleotide sequence: TGTGCCAGCAGCTTTAATCCGGGACACCACTCTGGAAACACCATATATTTT. The rearrangement uses TRBV7-9 and TRBJ1-3; the D gene is possibly TRBD1 (6 bases). V gave up 3 bases and J gave up 0 bases, with 15 bases separating them. CDR1 and CDR2 (germline): SEHNR, FQNEAQ (reference sequence). This CDR3 has 17 amino acids. Supplemented by reference TRBV7-9 and TRBJ1-3, the full variable domain reads DTGVSQNPRHKITKRGQNVTFRCDPISEHNRLYWYRQTLGQGPEFLTYFQNEAQLEKSRLLSDRFSAERPKGSFSTLEIQRTEQGDSAMYLCASSFNPGHHSGNTIYFGEGSWLTVV.

Details on this clone: The sample has other DNA sequences that encode this CDR3 too. The J gene is TRBJ2-3, the V gene TRBV12-3 or TRBV12-4; D is unresolved. V dropped 5 bases and J dropped 5 bases, with 5 bases sitting between them. The CDR3 has 11 residues. This CDR3 is CASSPLDTQYF. The CDR3 nucleotides read TGTGCCAGCAGTCCACTAGATACGCAGTATTTT.

The chain couples TRBV5-1 to TRBJ1-2; TRBD1 matches 10 bases. CDR1 and CDR2 (germline): SGHRS, YFSETQ. This CDR3 has 14 residues. J was trimmed by 4 bases and V by 4 bases; bases with no gene match: 4. This chain's CDR3 is CASSGGQGRYGYTF. The CDR3 region has the DNA TGCGCCAGCAGCGGGGGACAGGGGCGCTATGGCTACACCTTC.

The V call is TRBV27, the J call TRBJ2-7; 14 bases fit TRBD2. V gave up 4 bases and J gave up 2 bases; unmatched junction bases: 4. CDR1 is MNHEY and CDR2 is SMNVEV in the germline V gene (reference sequence). CDR3 length: 16 amino acids. The CDR3 nucleotides are TGTGCCAGCAGTTCCCTGACTAGCGGGGGGGCCTACGAGCAGTACTTC. Amino acids: CASSSLTSGGAYEQYF.

The V and J genes are TRBV6-1 and TRBJ1-1; no reliable D call. V dropped 2 bases and J dropped 2 bases, with 12 bases sitting between them. This CDR3 is built from 15 residues. Germline lookup yields CDR1 MNHNS and CDR2 SASEGT. CDR3 coding DNA: TGTGCCAGCAGTGAAAGCGGGCAGCCCAACACTGAAGCTTTCTTT. It codes for CASSESGQPNTEAFF.

This sequence joins TRBV6-5 and TRBJ1-2; D is possibly TRBD1 (6 bases). With 5 bases removed from V and 6 bases from J, the gap between germline ends came to 16 bases. Germline CDR1 reads MNHEY; CDR2 reads SVGAGI. CDR3 length: 14 amino acids. CDR3 sequence: CASSPAPRGNGYTF. CDR3 nucleotides: TGTGCCAGCAGTCCGGCTCCCAGGGGAAATGGCTACACCTTC.

V and J are TRBV3-1 (or the pseudogene TRBV3-2) and TRBJ2-1, with D perhaps matching TRBD2 (5 bases). The CDR3 is 15 residues long. The germline V gene has CDR1 LGHDT and CDR2 YNNKEL (reference sequence). V gave up 0 bases and J gave up 7 bases, with 13 bases separating them. Written as DNA, the CDR3 is TGTGCCAGCAGCCAAGATGGCTACGGGGATAATGAGCAGTTCTTC. Residues: CASSQDGYGDNEQFF.

The rearrangement joins TRBV15 to TRBJ1-5; 10 bases line up with TRBD1. Unmatched junction bases numbered 9, after V lost 1 base and J lost 6 bases. Germline-derived CDR1 and CDR2 are LNHNV and YYDKDF (reference sequence). The CDR3 runs to 17 residues. This CDR3 is CATSRASSGTGAQPQHF. The CDR3 DNA reads TGTGCCACCAGCAGAGCCTCCAGCGGGACAGGGGCTCAGCCCCAGCATTTT.

This clone was detected once. The J gene is TRBJ1-6, the V gene TRBV30; TRBD1 aligns across 7 bases. The CDR3 is 14 residues long. V gave up 1 base and J gave up 10 bases; unmatched junction bases: 7. The germline V gene encodes CDR1 GTSNPN and CDR2 SVGIG (reference sequence). CDR3 bases: TGTGCCTGGAGTGCAGACAGGGTGGGCTCACCCCTCCACTTT. Protein sequence: CAWSADRVGSPLHF.

The chain has TRBV7-8 and TRBJ1-2; D might be TRBD1 (5 bases). The CDR3 extends over 13 amino acids. Germline V lookup: CDR1 SGHVS, CDR2 FQNEAQ. The V end was cut by 3 bases, the J end by 8 bases, with 13 bases between. DNA of the CDR3: TGTGCCAGCAGCTTGGGGGGACTGCCGGGCTACACCTTC. It yields the protein CASSLGGLPGYTF.

The rearrangement links TRBV7-2 to TRBJ1-2; tentative D call: TRBD1 (5 bases). The ends were cut back, 1 base at V and 6 bases at J, with 12 bases in the middle. Germline V gene sequence: CDR1 SGHTA, CDR2 FQGNSA. The CDR3 sequence is 14 residues long. CDR3 amino acids: CASSLEPQGNGYTF. In DNA, the CDR3 is TGTGCCAGCAGCTTAGAACCCCAGGGTAATGGCTACACCTTC.

A few counts support this clone. The chain is built from TRBV30 and TRBJ2-1; possibly TRBD1 for D (5 bases). The CDR3 is 12 residues long. V was cut by 0 bases and J by 5 bases, with 5 bases left in between. The germline gives CDR1 GTSNPN, CDR2 SVGIG (reference sequence). In DNA, the CDR3 is TGTGCCTGGAGTGTAGGGGACAATGAGCAGTTCTTC. The encoded protein is CAWSVGDNEQFF.

The chain has TRBV28 and TRBJ1-1; D is unresolved. Trimming cost V 6 bases and J 4 bases, with 18 bases left between them. This CDR3 region has 15 residues. CDR1 is MDHEN, CDR2 SYDVKM, per germline. The CDR3 sequence is CASSPRRDWGTEAFF. In DNA form, the CDR3 reads TGTGCCAGCAGCCCCCGGCGGGATTGGGGCACTGAAGCTTTCTTT.

The chain links TRBV27 to TRBJ1-5; 7 bases map to TRBD1. In germline, CDR1 is MNHEY, CDR2 SMNVEV (reference sequence). Losses at the gene ends were 8 bases for V and 6 bases for J; bases not matched to a gene: 7. This CDR3 has 13 residues. The CDR3 spells CASRQGISQPQHF. The CDR3 DNA reads TGTGCCAGCCGACAGGGAATAAGTCAGCCCCAGCATTTT.

V gene TRBV2 combines with J gene TRBJ2-3; D unresolved. Per the germline V gene, CDR1 is SNHLY and CDR2 is FYNNEI. Trimming took 6 bases from V and 3 from J, leaving 22 bases between them. The CDR3 loop spans 17 amino acids. CDR3 residues: CASSESDGDPRTDTQYF. CDR3 coding DNA: TGTGCCAGCAGCGAATCCGACGGCGACCCTAGAACAGATACGCAGTATTTT.

The V and J genes are TRBV11-2 and TRBJ1-1; D unresolved. Trimming pared 5 bases from V and 2 bases from J, leaving 12 bases between. Per the germline V gene, CDR1 is SGHAT and CDR2 is FQNNGV. The CDR3 sequence is 14 residues long. This chain's CDR3 is CASSTGNQNTEAFF. CDR3 nucleotide sequence: TGTGCCAGCAGCACCGGTAACCAAAACACTGAAGCTTTCTTT.

Only one count was recorded for this clone. The V gene is TRBV6-5, the J gene TRBJ2-7; TRBD1 is a possible D gene (5 bases). The germline V gene has CDR1 MNHEY and CDR2 SVGAGI. The CDR3 is made up of 13 amino acids. V was cut by 6 bases and J by 5 bases, with 14 bases left in between. Here the CDR3 DNA reads TGTGCCAGCAGCCGCAGGGTTTTCGACGAGCAGTACTTC. Translated, it gives CASSRRVFDEQYF.

The rearrangement uses TRBV4-1 and TRBJ1-1; D is ambiguous. This CDR3 contains 13 residues. V was clipped by 2 bases and J by 4 bases, with 8 bases between them. Germline-derived CDR1 and CDR2 are MGHRA and YSYEKL. CDR3 residues: CASSQITSTEAFF. Here the CDR3 DNA reads TGCGCCAGCAGCCAAATTACATCCACTGAAGCTTTCTTT.

The chain recombines TRBV18 with TRBJ2-2, with TRBD2 matching over 7 bases. Trimming removed 0 bases from V and 0 bases from J; junction bases left unmatched: 7. Germline assignment: CDR1 KGHSH and CDR2 LQKENI. The CDR3 totals 18 residues. DNA of the CDR3: TGTGCCAGCTCACCACCGGGGAGCGGGGTTACGAACACCGGGGAGCTGTTTTTT. This codes for CASSPPGSGVTNTGELFF.

CDR3 region: CASSPTITKEGEAFF. The CDR3 DNA reads TGCGCCAGCAGCCCCACTATAACGAAGGAGGGTGAAGCTTTCTTT. V is TRBV4-1 and J is TRBJ1-1; no reliable D call. Deletions cut 4 bases from V and 7 bases from J, with 19 bases between. The CDR3 has 15 residues. In germline, CDR1 is MGHRA, CDR2 YSYEKL.

Details on this clone: The sample has other DNA sequences that encode this CDR3 too. The rearrangement uses TRBV7-9 and TRBJ1-2; TRBD1 matches 8 bases. This CDR3 is built from 14 residues. V lost 5 bases to trimming and J lost 2 bases; unmatched junction nucleotides: 4. Germline CDR1 reads SEHNR; CDR2 reads FQNEAQ (reference sequence). This CDR3 is CASSLGQGNYGYTF. The CDR3 DNA follows: TGTGCCAGCAGCCTTGGACAGGGCAACTATGGCTACACCTTC.